This T cell receptor (beta chain) was obtained from a study of control samples from healthy donors and cancer patients. The repertoire was sequenced with immunoSEQ multiplex PCR; TCRdb's copy has only in-frame clones and lacks some. The sample yields roughly 130,000 clones, 90% seen once. There are 17 residues in the CDR3. Germline-derived CDR1 and CDR2 are MNHEY and SVGEGT. V dropped 2 bases and J dropped 1; count of bases not matched to a gene: 7. The sample comprised blood. This TCR was recovered from a man aged 18-30 years in good health. This chain uses TRBV6-2 or TRBV6-3 with TRBJ2-7; 11 bases align to TRBD2. The DNA for the CDR3 is TGTGCCAGCAGTTACGGGCTAGCGGGAGGTTATTCCTACGAGCAGTACGTC. It encodes CASSYGLAGGYSYEQYV.